This T cell receptor (beta chain) is from a study of blood T cell repertoires in COVID-19. Turning to the study itself: Samples came from the United States, Italy and Spain, spanning acute and convalescent COVID-19. In each case, the material was cDNA or gDNA derived from T cells, B-cell-depleted T cells, or PBMCs.

Remarks on this clone: The sample carries other DNA sequences with the same CDR3.

Germline-derived CDR1 and CDR2 are MGHRA and YSYEKL. The trim removed 3 bases at V and 8 bases at J, leaving 3 bases unmatched. The CDR3 runs to 14 residues. Generated by immunoSEQ multiplex PCR, the TCRdb table keeps only in-frame clones and is missing some. The sample contains roughly 140,000 clones, less than 85% of which appear only once. Those enrolled, adults aged roughly 18 to 100 years, came from 20 to 25 US areas. In assigning cohorts, the study relied on participant-reported clinical history. The TCR originated in a woman between 18 and 29 years old who had been exposed to COVID-19. This chain joins TRBV4-1 and TRBJ1-4; 10 bases line up with TRBD1. Sequencing input: PBMCs or T cells enriched from blood (not recorded which). This CDR3 is CASSQGTGDEKLFF. The CDR3 nucleotides read TGCGCCAGCAGCCAGGGGACAGGGGACGAAAAACTGTTTTTT.